This T cell receptor beta chain was sequenced in a study of human T cells and chemical hapten exposure. About the research overall: There were per-sample TCR yield variations, arising mainly from small pooled library volume differences. Overall study findings and caveats: Sensitization with DPC brought no change to TCRs above 1 in 1000 in frequency.

The total RNA was obtained from whole blood that was not fractionated. In the case of this clonotype: Its target is not known.

The library gave individual cDNA molecules unique molecular identifiers. Source study methods: Samples ranged from roughly 20,000 to 700,000 TCRs, with a median of 95,638. TCRdb passed the 5' RACE reads through MiXCR, listing each CDR3 protein once. TCRdb's processing, not the authors', yielded these V and J calls. The table shows 65,000 to 95,000 distinct CDR3 sequences, with 6.5% to 8.5% occurring only once. Between the trimmed V and J ends, which lost 1 base and 4 bases, there was a span of 14 bases. Germline CDR1 MNHNS, CDR2 SASEGT. The CDR3 is 16 amino acids. The receptor was isolated from a male donor in good health. V gene TRBV6-1 combines with J gene TRBJ1-5; weak D call: TRBD1 (6 bases). The chain's CDR3 is CASSEGTAWVNQPQHF. CDR3 DNA sequence: TGTGCCAGCAGTGAAGGGACAGCCTGGGTGAATCAGCCCCAGCATTTT.